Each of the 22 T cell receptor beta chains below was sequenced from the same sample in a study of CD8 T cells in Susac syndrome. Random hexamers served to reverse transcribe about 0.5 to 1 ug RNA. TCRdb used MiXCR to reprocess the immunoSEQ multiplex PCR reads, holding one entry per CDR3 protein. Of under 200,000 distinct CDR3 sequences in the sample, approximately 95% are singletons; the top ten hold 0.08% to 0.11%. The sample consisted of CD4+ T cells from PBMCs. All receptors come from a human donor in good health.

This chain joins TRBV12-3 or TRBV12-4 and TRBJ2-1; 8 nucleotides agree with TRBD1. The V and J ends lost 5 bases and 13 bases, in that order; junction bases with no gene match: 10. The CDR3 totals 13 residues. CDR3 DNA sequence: TGTGCCAGCAGTCGACCGGGACAGGCCGAACAGTTCTTC. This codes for CASSRPGQAEQFF.

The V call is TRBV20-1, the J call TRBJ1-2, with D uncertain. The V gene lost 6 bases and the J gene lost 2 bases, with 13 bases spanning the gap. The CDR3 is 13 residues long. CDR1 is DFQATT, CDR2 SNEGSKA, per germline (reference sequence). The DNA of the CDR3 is TGCAGTGCCGAGGACGGTACAAACTATGGCTACACCTTC. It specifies CSAEDGTNYGYTF.

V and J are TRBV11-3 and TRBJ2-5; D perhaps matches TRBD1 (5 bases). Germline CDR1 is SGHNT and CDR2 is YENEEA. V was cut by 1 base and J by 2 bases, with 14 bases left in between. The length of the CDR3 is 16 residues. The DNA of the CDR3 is TGTGCCAGCAGCTTAGGGCAGCCTGGGGCTCAAGAGACCCAGTACTTC. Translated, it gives CASSLGQPGAQETQYF.

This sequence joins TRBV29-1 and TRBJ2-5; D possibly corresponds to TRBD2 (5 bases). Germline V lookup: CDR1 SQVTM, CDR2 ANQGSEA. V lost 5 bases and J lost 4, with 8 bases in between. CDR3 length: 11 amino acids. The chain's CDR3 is CSVREGETQYF. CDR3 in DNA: TGCAGCGTTCGTGAGGGAGAGACCCAGTACTTC. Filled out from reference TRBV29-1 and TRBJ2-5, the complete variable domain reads SAVISQKPSRDICQRGTSLTIQCQVDSQVTMMFWYRQQPGQSLTLIATANQGSEATYESGFVIDKFPISRPNLTFSTLTVSNMSPEDSSIYLCSVREGETQYFGPGTRLLVL.

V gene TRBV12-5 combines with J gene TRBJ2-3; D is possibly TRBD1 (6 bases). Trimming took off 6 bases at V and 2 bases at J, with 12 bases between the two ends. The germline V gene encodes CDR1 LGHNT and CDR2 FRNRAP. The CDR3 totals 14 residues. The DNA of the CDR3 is TGTGCTAGTGGCTCACAGGGCCCCACAGATACGCAGTATTTT. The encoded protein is CASGSQGPTDTQYF.

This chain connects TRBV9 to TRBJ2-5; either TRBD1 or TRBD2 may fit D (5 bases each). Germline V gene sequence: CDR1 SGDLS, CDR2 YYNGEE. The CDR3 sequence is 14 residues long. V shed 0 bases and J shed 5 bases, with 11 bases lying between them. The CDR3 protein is CASSVGDLGETQYF. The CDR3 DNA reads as TGTGCCAGCAGCGTAGGGGACCTTGGGGAGACCCAGTACTTC.

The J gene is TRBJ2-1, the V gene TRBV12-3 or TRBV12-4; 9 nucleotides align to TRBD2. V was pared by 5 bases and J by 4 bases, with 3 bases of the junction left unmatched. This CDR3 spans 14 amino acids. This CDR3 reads CASSRSGRYNEQFF. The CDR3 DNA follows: TGTGCCAGCAGTCGGAGCGGGAGGTACAATGAGCAGTTCTTC.

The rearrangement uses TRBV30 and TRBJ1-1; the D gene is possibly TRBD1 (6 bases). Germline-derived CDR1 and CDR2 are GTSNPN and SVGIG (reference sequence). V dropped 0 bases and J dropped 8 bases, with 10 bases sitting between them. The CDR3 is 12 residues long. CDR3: CAWSVQDREAFF. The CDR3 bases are TGTGCCTGGAGTGTACAGGACAGAGAAGCTTTCTTT.

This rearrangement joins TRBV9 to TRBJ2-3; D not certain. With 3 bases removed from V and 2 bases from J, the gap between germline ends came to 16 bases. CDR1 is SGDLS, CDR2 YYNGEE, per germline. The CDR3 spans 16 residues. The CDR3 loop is CASSGSREESTDTQYF. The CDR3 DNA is TGTGCCAGCAGCGGCTCTAGGGAAGAGTCCACAGATACGCAGTATTTT.

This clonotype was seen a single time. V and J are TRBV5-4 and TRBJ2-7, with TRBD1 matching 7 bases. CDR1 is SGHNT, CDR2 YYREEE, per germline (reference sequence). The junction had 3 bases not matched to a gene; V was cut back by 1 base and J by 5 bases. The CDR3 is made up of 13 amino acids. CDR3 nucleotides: TGTGCCAGCAGCTTGCCCGACAGGGACGAGCAGTACGTC. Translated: CASSLPDRDEQYV.

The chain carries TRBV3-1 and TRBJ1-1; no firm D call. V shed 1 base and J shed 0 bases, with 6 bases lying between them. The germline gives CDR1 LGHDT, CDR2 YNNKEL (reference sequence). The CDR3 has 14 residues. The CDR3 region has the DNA TGTGCCAGCAGCCAAGGAGATTTGAACACTGAAGCTTTCTTT. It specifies CASSQGDLNTEAFF.

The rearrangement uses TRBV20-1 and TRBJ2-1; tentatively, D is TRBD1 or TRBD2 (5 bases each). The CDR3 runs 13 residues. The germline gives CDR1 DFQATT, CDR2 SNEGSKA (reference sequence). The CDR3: CRTRQRGFNEQFF. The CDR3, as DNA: TGCAGGACCCGACAGAGGGGTTTCAATGAGCAGTTCTTC.

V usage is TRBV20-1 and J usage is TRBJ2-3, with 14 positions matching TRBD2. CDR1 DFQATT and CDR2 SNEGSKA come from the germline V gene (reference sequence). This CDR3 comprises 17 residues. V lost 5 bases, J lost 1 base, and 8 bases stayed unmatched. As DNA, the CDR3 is TGCAGTGCTGAAGGGACTAGCGGGGGTAGTGGCACAGATACGCAGTATTTT. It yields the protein CSAEGTSGGSGTDTQYF.

The CDR3 DNA reads as TGCAGTGCTAGTCGCGGGAGAGGTGACGAGCAGTACGTC. Translated, it gives CSASRGRGDEQYV. The chain joins TRBV20-1 to TRBJ2-7; TRBD2 agrees at 7 bases. The germline CDR1 and CDR2 sequences are DFQATT and SNEGSKA (reference sequence). The CDR3 spans 13 residues. J gave up 5 bases and V 3 bases, and 7 bases lay outside the gene matches.

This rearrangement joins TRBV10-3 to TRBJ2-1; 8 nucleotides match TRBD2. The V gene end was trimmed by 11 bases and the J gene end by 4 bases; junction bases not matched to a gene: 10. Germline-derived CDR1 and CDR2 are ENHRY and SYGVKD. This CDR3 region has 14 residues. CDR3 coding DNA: TGTGCCTCAGGGCGGGGGGACTCTTACAATGAGCAGTTCTTC. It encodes CASGRGDSYNEQFF.

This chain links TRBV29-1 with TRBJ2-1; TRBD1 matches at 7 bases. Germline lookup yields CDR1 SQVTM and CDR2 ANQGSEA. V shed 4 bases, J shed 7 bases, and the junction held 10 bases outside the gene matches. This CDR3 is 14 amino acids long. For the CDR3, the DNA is TGCAGCGTTGGAGACAGGGCCTCCTTGAATGAGCAGTTCTTC. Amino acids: CSVGDRASLNEQFF.

The CDR3 here is CASSSARSEQFF. The CDR3 nucleotides read TGTGCCAGCAGCTCAGCCCGTAGTGAGCAGTTCTTC. The chain is built from TRBV11-2 and TRBJ2-1, with no clear D. V was trimmed by 4 bases and J by 9 bases, leaving 10 bases between them. The CDR3 has 12 amino acids. The V gene's germline CDR1 is SGHAT and CDR2 FQNNGV.

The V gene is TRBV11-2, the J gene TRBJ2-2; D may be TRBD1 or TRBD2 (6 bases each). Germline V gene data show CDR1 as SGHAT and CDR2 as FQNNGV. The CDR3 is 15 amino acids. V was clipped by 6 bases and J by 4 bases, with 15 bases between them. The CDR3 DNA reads TGTGCCAGCAGGAAAGCACAGGGACTCACCGGGGAGCTGTTTTTT. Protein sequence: CASRKAQGLTGELFF.

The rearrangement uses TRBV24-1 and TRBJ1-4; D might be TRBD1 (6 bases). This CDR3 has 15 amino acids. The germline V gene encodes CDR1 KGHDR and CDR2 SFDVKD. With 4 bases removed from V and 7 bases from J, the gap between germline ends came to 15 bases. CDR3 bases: TGTGCCACCAGTGAGGCACAGGGTGGGAGTGAAAAACTGTTTTTT. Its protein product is CATSEAQGGSEKLFF.

For the CDR3, the DNA is TGTGCCAGCAGGGAAGCGGGGCGGGGAGAGACCCAGTACTTC. Translating gives CASREAGRGETQYF. V is TRBV3-1 and J is TRBJ2-5, with 7 bases fitting TRBD2. V trimming: 6 bases; J trimming: 4 bases; junction bases outside the gene matches: 8. The CDR3 length is 14 residues. CDR1 is LGHDT, CDR2 YNNKEL, per germline (reference sequence).

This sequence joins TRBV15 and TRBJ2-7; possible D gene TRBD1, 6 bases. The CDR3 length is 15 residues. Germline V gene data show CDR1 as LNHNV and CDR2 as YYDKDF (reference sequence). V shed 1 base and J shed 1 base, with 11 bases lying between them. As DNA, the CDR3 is TGTGCCACCAGCAGAGCCCGGACAGTATCCTACGAGCAGTACTTC. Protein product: CATSRARTVSYEQYF. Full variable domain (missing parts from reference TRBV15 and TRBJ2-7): DAMVIQNPRYQVTQFGKPVTLSCSQTLNHNVMYWYQQKSSQAPKLLFHYYDKDFNNEADTPDNFQSRRPNTSFCFLDIRSPGLGDTAMYLCATSRARTVSYEQYFGPGTRLTVT.

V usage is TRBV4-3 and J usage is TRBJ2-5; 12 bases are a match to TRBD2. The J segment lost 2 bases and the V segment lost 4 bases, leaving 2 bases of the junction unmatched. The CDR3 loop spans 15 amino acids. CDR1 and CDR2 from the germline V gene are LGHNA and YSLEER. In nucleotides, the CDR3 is TGCGCCAGCAGCCGGACTAGCGGGGATCAAGAGACCCAGTACTTC. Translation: CASSRTSGDQETQYF.